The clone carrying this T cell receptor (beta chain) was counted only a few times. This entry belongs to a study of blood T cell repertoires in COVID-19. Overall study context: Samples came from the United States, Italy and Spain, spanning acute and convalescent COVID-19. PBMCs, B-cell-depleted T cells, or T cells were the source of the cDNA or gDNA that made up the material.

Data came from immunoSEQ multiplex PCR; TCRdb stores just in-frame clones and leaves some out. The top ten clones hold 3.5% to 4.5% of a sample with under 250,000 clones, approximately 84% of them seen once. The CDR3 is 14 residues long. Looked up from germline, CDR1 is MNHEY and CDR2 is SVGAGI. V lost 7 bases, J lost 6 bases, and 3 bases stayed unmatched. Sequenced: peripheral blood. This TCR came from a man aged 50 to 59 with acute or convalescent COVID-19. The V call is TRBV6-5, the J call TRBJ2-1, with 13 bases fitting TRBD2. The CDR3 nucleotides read TGTGCCAGCATGGGACTAGCGGGGCGCAATGAGCAGTTCTTC. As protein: CASMGLAGRNEQFF.